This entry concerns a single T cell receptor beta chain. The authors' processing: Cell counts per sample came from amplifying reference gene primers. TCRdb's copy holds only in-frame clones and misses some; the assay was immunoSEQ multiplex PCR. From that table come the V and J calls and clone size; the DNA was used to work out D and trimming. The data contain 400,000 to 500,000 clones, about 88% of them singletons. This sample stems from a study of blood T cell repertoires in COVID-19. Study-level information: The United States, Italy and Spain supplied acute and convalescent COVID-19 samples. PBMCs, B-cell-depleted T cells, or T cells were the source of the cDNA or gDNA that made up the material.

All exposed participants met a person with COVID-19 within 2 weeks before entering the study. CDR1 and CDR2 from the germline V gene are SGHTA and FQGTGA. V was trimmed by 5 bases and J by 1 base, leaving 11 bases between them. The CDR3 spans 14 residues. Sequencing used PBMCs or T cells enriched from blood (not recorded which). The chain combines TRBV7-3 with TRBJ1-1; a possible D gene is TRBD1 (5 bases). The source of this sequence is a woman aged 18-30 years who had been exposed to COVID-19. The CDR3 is CASSPTDRNTEAFF. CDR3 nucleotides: TGTGCCAGCAGCCCCACAGACAGGAACACTGAAGCTTTCTTT.